Each of the 21 T cell receptor beta chains below was sequenced from the same sample in a study of T cell responses to AZD1222 COVID-19 vaccine. Sequencing was performed with immunoSEQ multiplex PCR; in TCRdb, only in-frame clones are kept and a portion is missing. The sample contains 130,000 to 150,000 clones, 80% to 90% of which appear only once. The sequences come from peripheral blood, collected on day 0 of AZD1222 vaccination. These receptors originate from an adult in good health.

The CDR3 DNA follows: TGTGCCTGGAGGGTGGGACAGGGGACGGCTTTCTTT. Its protein is CAWRVGQGTAFF. The rearrangement uses TRBV30 and TRBJ1-1, with 10 bases aligning to TRBD1. V was pared by 3 bases and J by 11 bases, with 6 bases of the junction left unmatched. CDR1 and CDR2 from the germline V gene are GTSNPN and SVGIG (reference sequence). The CDR3 loop spans 12 amino acids.

The V call is TRBV6-5, the J call TRBJ1-5; D not certain. The V and J ends lost 0 bases and 10 bases respectively, with 10 bases between them. There are 13 residues in the CDR3. From germline, CDR1 is MNHEY and CDR2 SVGAGI. CDR3: CASSYSGRHPQHF. As DNA, the CDR3 is TGTGCCAGCAGTTACTCGGGTCGACATCCCCAGCATTTT.

The chain joins TRBV24-1 to TRBJ2-5; D remains ambiguous. Trimming took off 0 bases at V and 4 bases at J, with 11 bases between the two ends. CDR1 is KGHDR and CDR2 is SFDVKD in the germline V gene. This CDR3 contains 15 residues. The CDR3 region is CATSDLQVGGETQYF. Written as DNA, the CDR3 is TGTGCCACCAGTGATTTGCAGGTGGGCGGAGAGACCCAGTACTTC.

The chain recombines TRBV12-3 or TRBV12-4 with TRBJ1-2; possible D gene TRBD1, 5 bases. Between the trimmed V and J ends, which lost 4 bases and 7 bases, there was a span of 10 bases. The CDR3 contains 12 residues. The CDR3 loop is CASSSPQGGYTF. CDR3 DNA sequence: TGTGCCAGCAGTTCCCCCCAGGGTGGCTACACCTTC.

V usage is TRBV7-9 and J usage is TRBJ1-4; 8 bases map to TRBD1. Germline V CDR1 and CDR2: SEHNR, FQNEAQ (reference sequence). The CDR3 extends over 13 amino acids. V was pared by 2 bases and J by 8 bases, with 1 base of the junction left unmatched. CDR3 protein: CASSLSGGEKLFF. The CDR3 coding sequence is TGTGCCAGCAGCTTATCAGGGGGCGAAAAACTGTTTTTT.

The CDR3 region is CASSMEWGGRSVSGYTF. The CDR3 bases are TGTGCCAGTAGTATGGAGTGGGGTGGCAGGTCGGTCAGTGGCTACACCTTC. The chain is built from TRBV19 and TRBJ1-2; D not resolved. V shed 3 bases and J shed 7 bases, with 24 bases lying between them. Germline V gene lookup returns CDR1 LNHDA and CDR2 SQIVND (reference sequence). The CDR3 has 17 amino acids. The full variable domain, with the rest looked up from reference TRBV19 and TRBJ1-2, is DGGITQSPKYLFRKEGQNVTLSCEQNLNHDAMYWYRQDPGQGLRLIYYSQIVNDFQKGDIAEGYSVSREKKESFPLTVTSAQKNPTAFYLCASSMEWGGRSVSGYTFGSGTRLTVV.

The chain joins TRBV27 to TRBJ1-1; 8 nucleotides line up with TRBD1. CDR1 and CDR2 from the germline V gene are MNHEY and SMNVEV (reference sequence). The CDR3 extends over 13 amino acids. With V trimmed by 8 bases and J by 3 bases, 5 bases remained unmatched. CDR3 DNA sequence: TGTGCCAGCTCAGGACAGGGCCACACTGAAGCTTTCTTT. Translated, it gives CASSGQGHTEAFF.

The V gene is TRBV9, the J gene TRBJ1-1; weak D call: TRBD1 (6 bases). Trimming took off 3 bases at V and 4 bases at J, with 10 bases between the two ends. Germline V lookup: CDR1 SGDLS, CDR2 YYNGEE. This CDR3 has 13 amino acids. Here the CDR3 reads CASSEGGGTEAFF. The CDR3 DNA sequence: TGTGCCAGCAGCGAAGGGGGGGGCACTGAAGCTTTCTTT.

CDR3 region: CASSQESWEARNEQFF. The DNA for the CDR3 is TGCGCCAGCAGCCAAGAATCGTGGGAGGCCCGAAATGAGCAGTTCTTC. The J gene is TRBJ2-1, the V gene TRBV4-1, with D tentatively TRBD2 (6 bases). V was shortened by 0 bases and J by 7 bases, with 16 bases between the two germline ends. The CDR3 covers 16 residues. The germline V gene has CDR1 MGHRA and CDR2 YSYEKL.

The chain uses TRBV5-1 and TRBJ2-1; D is undetermined. The ends were cut back, 2 bases at V and 6 bases at J, with 3 bases in the middle. Germline CDR1 and CDR2: SGHRS and YFSETQ. This CDR3 spans 11 amino acids. Here the CDR3 reads CASSFINEQFF. Here the CDR3 DNA reads TGCGCCAGCAGCTTCATCAATGAGCAGTTCTTC.

Written as DNA, the CDR3 is TGTGCCAGCAGGGAGTCCCCAAGCTCCTACGAGCAGTACTTC. Its translation is CASRESPSSYEQYF. The chain has TRBV6-5 and TRBJ2-7; no clear D gene. Trimming removed 6 bases from V and 0 bases from J, with 12 bases in between. Germline loops: CDR1 MNHEY, CDR2 SVGAGI. The CDR3 contains 14 residues.

V gene TRBV5-1 combines with J gene TRBJ1-5, with D unresolved. This CDR3 has 13 amino acids. CDR1 and CDR2 from the germline V gene are SGHRS and YFSETQ. Trimming took 0 bases from V and 3 from J, leaving 4 bases between them. The CDR3 here is CASSLDPNQPQHF. DNA for the CDR3: TGCGCCAGCAGCTTGGACCCCAATCAGCCCCAGCATTTT.

In this sample, this clone turned up a few times. CDR3 region: CASSDATGVNTEAFF. The CDR3 DNA reads as TGCGCCAGCAGTGACGCGACAGGAGTGAACACTGAAGCTTTCTTT. The gene calls are TRBV10-1 and TRBJ1-1; tentative D call: TRBD1 (6 bases). The CDR3 contains 15 residues. Trimming cost V 3 bases and J 0 bases, with 11 bases left between them. The germline V gene encodes CDR1 WNHNN and CDR2 SYGVQD (reference sequence).

This chain links TRBV7-8 with TRBJ2-3; tentative D call: TRBD2 (6 bases). The CDR3 runs to 14 residues. Trimming took 5 bases from V and 2 from J, leaving 11 bases between them. Looked up from germline, CDR1 is SGHVS and CDR2 is FQNEAQ. CDR3: CASSPRDYTDTQYF. The CDR3 DNA reads as TGTGCCAGCAGCCCGCGGGATTACACAGATACGCAGTATTTT.

This chain uses TRBV29-1 with TRBJ1-1; D gene unclear. The CDR3 runs 9 residues. CDR1 is SQVTM and CDR2 is ANQGSEA in the germline V gene. Trimming cost V 4 bases and J 6 bases, with 3 bases left between them. The CDR3 sequence is CSVGPEAFF. The CDR3 bases are TGCAGCGTTGGTCCTGAAGCTTTCTTT.

J is TRBJ2-1 and V is TRBV7-9, with 8 bases identical to TRBD1. The V gene's germline CDR1 is SEHNR and CDR2 FQNEAQ (reference sequence). The junction had 19 bases not matched to a gene; V was cut back by 6 bases and J by 6 bases. There are 18 residues in the CDR3. The CDR3 region has the DNA TGTGCCAGCAGTTTATGGACAGGGCGACCCCTAAGAAGCAATGAGCAGTTCTTC. This codes for CASSLWTGRPLRSNEQFF.

The J gene is TRBJ2-2, the V gene TRBV30; no firm D call. Trimming shortened V by 7 bases and J by 6 bases, and 6 bases separated the two germline ends. Germline V CDR1 and CDR2: GTSNPN, SVGIG (reference sequence). This CDR3 comprises 10 residues. For the CDR3, the DNA is TGTGCCTCCCACGCCGGGGAGCTGTTTTTT. Protein product: CASHAGELFF.

The chain combines TRBV29-1 with TRBJ2-1, with TRBD2 matching 13 bases. J lost 0 bases, V lost 7 bases, and 12 bases had no gene match. Germline CDR1 SQVTM, CDR2 ANQGSEA. CDR3 size: 18 residues. CDR3 in amino acids: CSAQGLAGPISSYNEQFF. The CDR3 coding sequence is TGCAGCGCTCAGGGACTAGCGGGACCCATCAGCTCCTACAATGAGCAGTTCTTC.

The genes are TRBV3-1 (or the pseudogene TRBV3-2) and TRBJ2-3; 14 bases agree with TRBD2. Germline V gives CDR1 LGHDT, CDR2 YNNKEL (reference sequence). The CDR3 length is 17 residues. V shed 1 base and J 2 bases; nucleotides not matched to a gene: 2. The CDR3 bases are TGTGCCAGCAGCCAAGGGACTAGCGGGGGGTTCACAGATACGCAGTATTTT. The encoded protein is CASSQGTSGGFTDTQYF.

The chain has TRBV5-1 and TRBJ1-4; TRBD1 agrees at 7 bases. Germline V gene data show CDR1 as SGHRS and CDR2 as YFSETQ. V gave up 3 bases and J gave up 3 bases; unmatched junction bases: 5. The CDR3 has 15 amino acids. In nucleotides, the CDR3 is TGCGCCAGCAGCTCCCAGGGACAGTCTAATGAAAAACTGTTTTTT. It is translated as CASSSQGQSNEKLFF. Filled out from reference TRBV5-1 and TRBJ1-4, the complete variable domain reads KAGVTQTPRYLIKTRGQQVTLSCSPISGHRSVSWYQQTPGQGLQFLFEYFSETQRNKGNFPGRFSGRQFSNSRSEMNVSTLELGDSALYLCASSSQGQSNEKLFFGSGTQLSVL.

The chain carries TRBV15 and TRBJ1-5; D unclear. Trimming stripped 0 bases from V and 1 base from J, with 7 bases between. Germline V lookup: CDR1 LNHNV, CDR2 YYDKDF (reference sequence). This CDR3 has 15 residues. CDR3 bases: TGTGCCACCAGCAGAGAATATGGGAGCAATCAGCCCCAGCATTTT. Residues: CATSREYGSNQPQHF.